One and the same sample provided the 19 T cell receptor beta chains below, sequenced in a study of blood T cell repertoires in COVID-19. Assay: immunoSEQ multiplex PCR; the TCRdb copy retains only in-frame clones and omits some. The sample carries about 270,000 clones, about 87% recorded once. The sequencing input was PBMCs or T cells enriched from blood (not recorded which). The source is a woman in her 50s who had recovered from COVID-19.

This chain links TRBV13 with TRBJ2-3, with 7 bases aligning to TRBD1. Trimming took 0 bases from V and 2 from J; bases not matched to a gene: 8. This CDR3 contains 17 residues. Germline assignment: CDR1 PRHDT and CDR2 FYEKMQ (reference sequence). CDR3 in DNA: TGTGCCAGCAGCTTAGGAGTTTTCAGGGGGACCACAGATACGCAGTATTTT. It specifies CASSLGVFRGTTDTQYF.

This clone was found once. The chain recombines TRBV3-1 (or the pseudogene TRBV3-2) with TRBJ2-1; D uncertain. Germline-derived CDR1 and CDR2 are LGHDT and YNNKEL (reference sequence). This CDR3 comprises 12 residues. V was shortened by 0 bases and J by 10 bases, with 7 bases between the two germline ends. Here the CDR3 reads CASSQDIREQFF. The CDR3 DNA sequence: TGTGCCAGCAGCCAAGACATACGGGAGCAGTTCTTC.

The J gene is TRBJ1-3, the V gene TRBV9; D is unclear. Germline V CDR1 and CDR2: SGDLS, YYNGEE. The CDR3 runs 15 residues. V shed 5 bases and J shed 4 bases, with 16 bases lying between them. As DNA, the CDR3 is TGTGCCAGCAGGATCATCGGGGTGTGGGGAAACACCATATATTTT. Residues: CASRIIGVWGNTIYF.

The chain has TRBV18 and TRBJ2-1, with TRBD1 matching over 10 bases. The length of the CDR3 is 13 residues. Germline CDR1 KGHSH, CDR2 LQKENI. Losses at the gene ends were 8 bases for V and 7 bases for J; bases not matched to a gene: 5. The CDR3 DNA follows: TGTGCCAGCGGCCGGGACAGGGGTAATGAGCAGTTCTTC. This codes for CASGRDRGNEQFF.

V and J are TRBV29-1 and TRBJ2-5; TRBD1 matches 9 bases. J gave up 1 base and V 7 bases, and 7 bases lay outside the gene matches. CDR1 and CDR2 (germline): SQVTM, ANQGSEA. This CDR3 is 14 amino acids long. This chain's CDR3 is CSGQNRGPQETQYF. As DNA, the CDR3 is TGCAGCGGACAAAACAGGGGGCCCCAAGAGACCCAGTACTTC.

The gene calls are TRBV7-6 and TRBJ2-7, with 11 bases fitting TRBD1. Germline values: CDR1 SGHVS, CDR2 FNYEAQ. The length of the CDR3 is 15 residues. Trimming at V came to 4 bases and at J to 4 bases, leaving 6 bases not matched to a gene. The CDR3 DNA is TGTGCCAGCAGCTCTTTGGACAGGGGGCTTTACGAGCAGTACTTC. Its protein product is CASSSLDRGLYEQYF.

The chain combines TRBV5-1 with TRBJ1-1; weak D call: TRBD1 (5 bases). The CDR3 totals 14 residues. Germline-derived CDR1 and CDR2 are SGHRS and YFSETQ. V was trimmed by 4 bases and J by 1 base, leaving 11 bases between them. The DNA of the CDR3 is TGCGCCAGCAGCACCGGGACTCAGAACACTGAAGCTTTCTTT. This gives the protein CASSTGTQNTEAFF.

This clone was seen just once. DNA of the CDR3: TGTGCCAGCAGCTTATTTACGGGAGGGACCGGGGAGCTGTTTTTT. The encoded protein is CASSLFTGGTGELFF. The chain is built from TRBV7-3 and TRBJ2-2, with 8 bases identical to TRBD2. The CDR3 covers 15 residues. V gave up 2 bases and J gave up 5 bases; unmatched junction bases: 4. From germline, CDR1 is SGHTA and CDR2 FQGTGA.

The rearrangement links TRBV27 to TRBJ2-5; D is possibly TRBD2 (7 bases). This CDR3 is built from 15 residues. Germline loops: CDR1 MNHEY, CDR2 SMNVEV (reference sequence). V was clipped by 0 bases and J by 5 bases, with 13 bases between them. CDR3 bases: TGTGCCAGCAGTTTATCCATCAGGGGAGGGGAGACCCAGTACTTC. It translates to CASSLSIRGGETQYF.

The chain joins TRBV7-3 to TRBJ2-3, with a possible D match to TRBD2 (6 bases). V was clipped by 5 bases and J by 1 base, with 13 bases between them. CDR3 size: 15 residues. Germline V gene lookup returns CDR1 SGHTA and CDR2 FQGTGA. The CDR3 sequence is CASSIDSGGTDTQYF. In nucleotides, the CDR3 is TGTGCCAGCAGCATTGATAGCGGAGGCACAGATACGCAGTATTTT.

Here the CDR3 DNA reads TGTGCCCCCACGTTTGGACAGTCGGGGAATTCACCCCTCCACTTT. Protein sequence: CAPTFGQSGNSPLHF. The chain joins TRBV21-1 to TRBJ1-6; TRBD1 reflects the table's D call only, with no check against the DNA. TRBV21-1 is tagged as a pseudogene. The CDR3 loop spans 15 amino acids.

The genes are TRBV25-1 and TRBJ2-5; 8 nucleotides agree with TRBD1. The CDR3 runs 14 residues. Germline CDR1 MGHDK, CDR2 SYGVNS. V trimming: 0 bases; J trimming: 5 bases; junction bases outside the gene matches: 2. The DNA of the CDR3 is TGTGCCAGCAGTGAATATTACAGGGGGGAGACCCAGTACTTC. Translation gives CASSEYYRGETQYF. Together with reference TRBV25-1 and TRBJ2-5, the CDR3 gives the full variable domain: EADIYQTPRYLVIGTGKKITLECSQTMGHDKMYWYQQDPGMELHLIHYSYGVNSTEKGDLSSESTVSRIRTEHFPLTLESARPSHTSQYLCASSEYYRGETQYFGPGTRLLVL.

This chain uses TRBV7-6 with TRBJ2-2; D remains unclear. Germline V gene data show CDR1 as SGHVS and CDR2 as FNYEAQ. CDR3 length equals 13 residues. V was shortened by 2 bases and J by 5 bases, with 6 bases between the two germline ends. DNA of the CDR3: TGTGCCAGCAGCTTACAACGGACCGGGGAGCTGTTTTTT. It encodes CASSLQRTGELFF.

The chain links TRBV27 to TRBJ1-5, with TRBD1 as a possible D gene (5 bases). Trimming left V 6 bases short and J 3 bases short, with 9 bases between. Germline V gene sequence: CDR1 MNHEY, CDR2 SMNVEV (reference sequence). The CDR3 consists of 13 residues. The CDR3 region is CASRKGVNQPQHF. CDR3 nucleotide sequence: TGTGCCAGCAGAAAAGGGGTCAATCAGCCCCAGCATTTT.

J is TRBJ1-3 and V is TRBV28; D gene unclear. Germline V lookup: CDR1 MDHEN, CDR2 SYDVKM. V gave up 3 bases and J gave up 5 bases, with 17 bases separating them. This CDR3 is 16 amino acids long. CDR3 nucleotides: TGTGCCAGCAGTTTGCTCGGCACTCCTAGCCGAAACACCATATATTTT. This translates into CASSLLGTPSRNTIYF.

DNA for the CDR3: TGTGCCAGCAGCACCCTTGGGGAGCGAGAAACTGAAGCTTTCTTT. Amino acid sequence: CASSTLGERETEAFF. V is TRBV11-2 and J is TRBJ1-1; the D is unclear. Trimming stripped 5 bases from V and 5 bases from J, with 18 bases between. Germline CDR1 and CDR2: SGHAT and FQNNGV. CDR3 length equals 15 residues.

CDR3 nucleotide sequence: TGCAGCGTTGAAGGTTTGGCGCCTGGGGGGTACAATGAGCAGTTCTTC. Protein: CSVEGLAPGGYNEQFF. The chain has TRBV29-1 and TRBJ2-1, with a tentative D call TRBD2 (6 bases). CDR1 is SQVTM and CDR2 is ANQGSEA in the germline V gene. This CDR3 contains 16 residues. The germline V and J ends were trimmed by 1 base and 4 bases, with 17 bases remaining between them.

V usage is TRBV19 and J usage is TRBJ2-2, with a tentative D call TRBD1 (6 bases). Germline CDR1 LNHDA, CDR2 SQIVND (reference sequence). The CDR3 extends over 16 amino acids. V lost 2 bases, J lost 0 bases, and 10 bases lay in between. The CDR3 spells CASSIPHRANTGELFF. In nucleotides, the CDR3 is TGTGCCAGTAGTATACCCCACAGGGCGAACACCGGGGAGCTGTTTTTT.

This rearrangement joins TRBV7-9 to TRBJ1-5, with D tentatively TRBD1 (6 bases). Germline V lookup: CDR1 SEHNR, CDR2 FQNEAQ (reference sequence). The CDR3 runs to 15 residues. Trimming pared 5 bases from V and 1 base from J, leaving 12 bases between. The CDR3, as DNA: TGTGCCAGCAGCGAGCTACAGGGCAGCAATCAGCCCCAGCATTTT. This sequence encodes CASSELQGSNQPQHF. The entire variable domain, with the rest obtained from reference TRBV7-9 and TRBJ1-5, is as follows: DTGVSQNPRHKITKRGQNVTFRCDPISEHNRLYWYRQTLGQGPEFLTYFQNEAQLEKSRLLSDRFSAERPKGSFSTLEIQRTEQGDSAMYLCASSELQGSNQPQHFGDGTRLSIL.